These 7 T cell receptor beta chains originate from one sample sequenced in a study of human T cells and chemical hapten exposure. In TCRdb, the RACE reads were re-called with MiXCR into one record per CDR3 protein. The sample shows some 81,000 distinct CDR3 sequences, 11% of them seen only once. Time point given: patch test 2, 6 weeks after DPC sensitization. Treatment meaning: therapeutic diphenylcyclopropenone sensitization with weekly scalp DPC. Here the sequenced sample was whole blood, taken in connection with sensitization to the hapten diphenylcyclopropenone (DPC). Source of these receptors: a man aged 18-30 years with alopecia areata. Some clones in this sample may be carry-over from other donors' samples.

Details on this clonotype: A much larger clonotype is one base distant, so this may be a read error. The CDR3 sequence is CASSAEQHSYEQYF. The CDR3 bases are TGTGCCAGCAGCGCCGAACAGCACTCCTACGAGCAGTACTTC. V usage is TRBV9 and J usage is TRBJ2-7; D is uncertain. The germline V and J ends were trimmed by 3 bases and 0 bases, with 10 bases remaining between them. The CDR3 totals 14 residues. Germline V gene lookup returns CDR1 SGDLS and CDR2 YYNGEE.

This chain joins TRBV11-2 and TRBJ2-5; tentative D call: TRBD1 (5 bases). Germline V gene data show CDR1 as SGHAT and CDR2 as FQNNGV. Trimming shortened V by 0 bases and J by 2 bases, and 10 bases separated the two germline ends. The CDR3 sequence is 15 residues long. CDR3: CASSLDGAQQETQYF. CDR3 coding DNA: TGTGCCAGCAGCTTAGATGGGGCCCAACAAGAGACCCAGTACTTC.

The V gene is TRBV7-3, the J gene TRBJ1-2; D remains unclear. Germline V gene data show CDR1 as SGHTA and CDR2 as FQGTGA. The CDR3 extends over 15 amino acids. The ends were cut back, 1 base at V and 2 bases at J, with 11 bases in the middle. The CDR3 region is CASSLRAGPNYGYTF. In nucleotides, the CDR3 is TGTGCCAGCAGCTTAAGAGCCGGACCAAACTATGGCTACACCTTC.

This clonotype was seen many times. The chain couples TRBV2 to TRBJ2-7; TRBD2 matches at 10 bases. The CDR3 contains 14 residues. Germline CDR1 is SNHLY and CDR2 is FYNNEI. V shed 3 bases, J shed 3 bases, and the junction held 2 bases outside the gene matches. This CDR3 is CASSEGLAIYEQYV. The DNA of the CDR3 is TGTGCCAGCAGTGAGGGACTAGCGATCTACGAGCAGTACGTC.

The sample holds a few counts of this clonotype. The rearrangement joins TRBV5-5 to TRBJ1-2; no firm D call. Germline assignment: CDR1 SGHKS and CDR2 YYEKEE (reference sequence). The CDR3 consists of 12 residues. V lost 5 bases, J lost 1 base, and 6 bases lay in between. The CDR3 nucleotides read TGTGCCAGCAGTCGTAATAACTATGGCTACACCTTC. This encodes CASSRNNYGYTF.

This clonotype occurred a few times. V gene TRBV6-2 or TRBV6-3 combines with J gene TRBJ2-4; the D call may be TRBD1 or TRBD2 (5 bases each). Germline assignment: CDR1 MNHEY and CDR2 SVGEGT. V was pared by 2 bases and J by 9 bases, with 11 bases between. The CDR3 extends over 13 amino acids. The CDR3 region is CASSYGGESIQYF. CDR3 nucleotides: TGTGCCAGCAGTTACGGGGGAGAGAGCATTCAGTACTTC.

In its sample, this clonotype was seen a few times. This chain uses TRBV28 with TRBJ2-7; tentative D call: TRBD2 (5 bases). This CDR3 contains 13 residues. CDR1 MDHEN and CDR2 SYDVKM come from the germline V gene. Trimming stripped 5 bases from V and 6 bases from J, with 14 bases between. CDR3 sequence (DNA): TGTGCCAGCAGTAACCGGAGGTTCGGCGAGCAGTACTTC. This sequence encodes CASSNRRFGEQYF.